This T cell receptor beta chain was sequenced in a study of shared clonotypes between healthy human individuals (dated by TCRdb to 2019 to 2021). Background on the whole study: The cohort included three men and a couple of women between 18 and 49 years of age. Blood TCR repertoires of a handful of healthy adults were deeply sequenced to estimate repertoire size and the extent of clonotype sharing between individuals. To increase sequencing depth and limit assay-specific biases, different laboratories used diverse techniques to prepare libraries and sequence TCR repertoires. For each donor, CD4 naive and CD4 memory were each given three plates, CD8 naive was given two plates, and CD8 memory was given one plate. Between about 0.94 and 8.9 billion PBMCs per donor were obtained by leukapheresis.

This clone was counted between two and nine times. Its antigen specificity is not known. No much larger clonotype is one base removed from it; base qualities were not supplied. Study-wide conclusions, independent of this receptor: Incomplete sequencing was indicated by rarefaction of sorted-subset datasets, despite the large sequencing depth. Compared with non-shared clonotypes, clonotypes shared by all four sorted-subset donors had higher generation probabilities. Only blood was sampled, and tissue TCR repertoires likely differ from those in blood. About 5% of naive CD4, 3.5% of naive CD8, around 2.3% of memory CD4, and about 0.4% of memory CD8 clonotypes were shared across a few donors. Larger estimated clonotype richness was generally found for naive subsets than for memory subsets. Pairwise subsampling indicated that sequencing depth was expected to affect the degree of clonotype sharing among donors. The small number of donors limited the genetic and exposure-history diversity represented.

For the CD8 naive samples, CD45RO-negative cells were positively selected for CCR7, yielding a CD45RA+CCR7+ population from which TemRA cells were excluded. Healthy HIV-negative adults with no recently reported acute infections or vaccinations were included as donors. Every donor was a Caucasian adult living in Nashville, Tennessee, USA. Blood was obtained by leukapheresis, after which PBMCs were separated by Ficoll-Histopaque density gradient centrifugation and cryopreserved in liquid nitrogen vapor phase. Analytical flow cytometry was used to check the purity and quantity of each magnetically sorted T cell population. Genomic DNA was isolated from each sorted fraction and quantified by UV absorbance on a Nanodrop 2000c. TCR CDR3 regions were amplified from genomic DNA by multiplex PCR using the deep immunoSEQ assay. For each cell subset, the extracted genomic DNA was distributed evenly across all wells of several immunoSEQ 96-well plates, and each plate served as one replicate. For sorted subsets, 150 to 250 ng genomic DNA, equal to tens of thousands of T cell genomes, was loaded into each replicate PCR. The purified libraries were quantified using a Qubit 3.0 fluorometer, sized with a Bioanalyzer 2100, and then quantified again using the KAPA Library Quantification kit. Every immunoSEQ 96-well plate was sequenced on a dedicated single-read 150-cycle Illumina NextSeq 550 flow cell. Per the authors' processing: The immunoSEQ output contained only junctional sequences without quality scores, so filtering could not match that applied to full-length reads. To assign V/J genes and CDR3, sequences were annotated against IMGT germline references using PyIR, a Python wrapper for IgBLAST v1.9. Reads with weak V/J assignments (E-value above 1e-6), missing CDR3, stop codons, out-of-frame junctions, or ambiguous translated residues were removed. A V3J clonotype was defined by an identical inferred V gene, J gene, and CDR3 amino acid sequence. The percentage overlap between two repertoires was calculated by dividing the number of shared unique clonotypes by the size of the smaller repertoire. Three approaches were used to assess repertoire richness: RTK rarefaction, the Chao1 estimator, and Recon v2.1 estimates of unobserved clonotypes. For all TCRbeta clonotypes obtained by the gDNA method from a few donors, generation probabilities were computed with OLGA. TCRdb holds this immuneACCESS table with in-frame rearrangements only. Some clones are missing; in checked studies, unresolved V genes explain under half, and the rest has no known cause. V, J and clone size reflect that table, while D and trimming were determined from the DNA. The sample table lists about 820,000 clones, 85% to 95% of them with a count of one. Around 24% of the sample is in the top ten clones.

The V end loses 3 bases and the J end loses 5 bases, and a stretch of 3 bases separates them. The germline V gene (reference sequence) sets CDR1 to LNHDA and CDR2 to SQIVND. The CDR3 runs 11 amino acids, cysteine and phenylalanine included. The retained sequence is limited to the CDR3, 33 bases, with the frame set at the first base. Rearrangement joined TRBV19 to TRBJ2-3, with no reliable assignment of the D segment. The clonotype originates from a man aged 30 to 39 in good health. The sequencing input was naive CD8+ T cells sorted from blood. The cell subset or site label corresponds to: CD45RA+CCR7+. The nucleotides are TGTGCCAGTAGTATGGGAGATACGCAGTATTTT. Translated, this is CASSMGDTQYF.